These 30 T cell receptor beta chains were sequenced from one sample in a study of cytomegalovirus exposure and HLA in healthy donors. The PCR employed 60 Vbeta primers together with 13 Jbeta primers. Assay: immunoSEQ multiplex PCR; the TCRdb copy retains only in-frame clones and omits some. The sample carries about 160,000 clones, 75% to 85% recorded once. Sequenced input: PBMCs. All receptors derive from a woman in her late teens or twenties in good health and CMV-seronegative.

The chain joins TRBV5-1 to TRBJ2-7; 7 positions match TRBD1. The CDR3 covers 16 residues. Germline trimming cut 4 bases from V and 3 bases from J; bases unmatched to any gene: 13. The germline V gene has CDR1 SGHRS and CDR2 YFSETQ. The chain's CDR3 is CASSSELGQHLYEQYF. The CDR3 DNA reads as TGCGCCAGCAGCAGCGAACTGGGACAGCATCTCTACGAGCAGTACTTC.

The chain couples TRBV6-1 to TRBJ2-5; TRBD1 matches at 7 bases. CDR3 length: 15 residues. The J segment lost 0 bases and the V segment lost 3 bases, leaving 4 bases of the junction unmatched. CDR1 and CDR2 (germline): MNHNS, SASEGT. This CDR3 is CASSEDRNYQETQYF. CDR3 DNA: TGTGCCAGCAGTGAGGACAGGAATTACCAAGAGACCCAGTACTTC.

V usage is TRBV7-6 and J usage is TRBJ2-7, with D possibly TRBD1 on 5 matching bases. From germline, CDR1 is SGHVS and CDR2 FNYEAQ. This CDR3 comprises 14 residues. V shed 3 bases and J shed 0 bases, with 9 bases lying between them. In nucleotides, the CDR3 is TGTGCCAGCAGCTTCAGTGACAGCTCCTACGAGCAGTACTTC. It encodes CASSFSDSSYEQYF.

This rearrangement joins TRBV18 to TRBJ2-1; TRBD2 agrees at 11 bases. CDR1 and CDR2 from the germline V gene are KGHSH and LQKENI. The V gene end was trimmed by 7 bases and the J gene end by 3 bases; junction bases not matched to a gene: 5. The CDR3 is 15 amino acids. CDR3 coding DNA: TGTGCCAGCTTACTAGGACTAGCGGGCTACAATGAGCAGTTCTTC. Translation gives CASLLGLAGYNEQFF.

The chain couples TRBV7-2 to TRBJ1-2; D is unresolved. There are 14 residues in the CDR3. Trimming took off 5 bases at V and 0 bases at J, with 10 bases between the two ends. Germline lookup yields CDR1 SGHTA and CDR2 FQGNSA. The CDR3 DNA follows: TGTGCCAGCAGCAGTGAGTACGCTAACTATGGCTACACCTTC. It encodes CASSSEYANYGYTF.

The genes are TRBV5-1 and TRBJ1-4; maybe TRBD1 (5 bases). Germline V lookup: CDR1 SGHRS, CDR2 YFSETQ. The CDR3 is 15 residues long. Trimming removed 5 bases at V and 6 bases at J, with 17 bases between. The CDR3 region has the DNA TGCGCCAGCAGAAGGGCGGGGGAGCTTTATGAAAAACTGTTTTTT. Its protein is CASRRAGELYEKLFF.

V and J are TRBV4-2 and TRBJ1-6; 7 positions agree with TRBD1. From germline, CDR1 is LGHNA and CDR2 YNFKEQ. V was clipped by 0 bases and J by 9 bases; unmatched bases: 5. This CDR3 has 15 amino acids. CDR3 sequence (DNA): TGTGCCAGCAGCCAAGAATTCGGGACAGCTTCACCCCTCCACTTT. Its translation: CASSQEFGTASPLHF.

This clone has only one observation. CDR3 in amino acids: CASSVSQGYSEAFF. The CDR3, as DNA: TGCGCCAGCAGTGTCTCACAGGGTTACAGTGAAGCTTTCTTT. J is TRBJ1-1 and V is TRBV10-2; D may be TRBD1 (6 bases). This CDR3 contains 14 residues. Germline V gives CDR1 WSHSY, CDR2 SAAADI. V dropped 4 bases and J dropped 7 bases, with 16 bases sitting between them.

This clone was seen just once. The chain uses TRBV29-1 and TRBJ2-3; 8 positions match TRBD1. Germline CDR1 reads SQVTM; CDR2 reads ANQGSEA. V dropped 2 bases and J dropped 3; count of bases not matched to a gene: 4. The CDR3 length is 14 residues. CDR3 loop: CSVETGGKTDTQYF. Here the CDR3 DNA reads TGCAGCGTTGAAACAGGGGGAAAAACAGATACGCAGTATTTT.

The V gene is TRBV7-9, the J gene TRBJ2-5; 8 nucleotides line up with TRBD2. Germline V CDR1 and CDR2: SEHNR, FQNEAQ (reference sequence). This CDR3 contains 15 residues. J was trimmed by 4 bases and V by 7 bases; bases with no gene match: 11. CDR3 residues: CASTQSGSSGETQYF. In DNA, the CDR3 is TGTGCCAGCACCCAGAGCGGGAGCTCGGGAGAGACCCAGTACTTC.

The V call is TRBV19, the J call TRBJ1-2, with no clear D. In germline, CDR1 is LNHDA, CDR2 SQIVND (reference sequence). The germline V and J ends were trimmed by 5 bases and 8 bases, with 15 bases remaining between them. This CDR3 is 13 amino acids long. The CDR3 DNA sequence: TGTGCCAGTAGTCCCGACATCCCAGGAGGCTACACCTTC. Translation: CASSPDIPGGYTF.

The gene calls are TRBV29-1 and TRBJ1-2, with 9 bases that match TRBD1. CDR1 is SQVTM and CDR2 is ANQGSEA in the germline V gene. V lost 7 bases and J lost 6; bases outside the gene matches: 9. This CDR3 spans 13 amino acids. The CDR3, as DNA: TGCAGCGCCCTCGTCCGGACAGGGGATGGCTACACCTTC. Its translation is CSALVRTGDGYTF.

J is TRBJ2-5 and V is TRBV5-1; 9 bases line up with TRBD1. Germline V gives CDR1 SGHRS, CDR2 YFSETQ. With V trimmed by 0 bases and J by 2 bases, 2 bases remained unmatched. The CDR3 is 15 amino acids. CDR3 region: CASSLGDRDQETQYF. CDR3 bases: TGCGCCAGCAGCTTGGGGGACAGGGATCAAGAGACCCAGTACTTC.

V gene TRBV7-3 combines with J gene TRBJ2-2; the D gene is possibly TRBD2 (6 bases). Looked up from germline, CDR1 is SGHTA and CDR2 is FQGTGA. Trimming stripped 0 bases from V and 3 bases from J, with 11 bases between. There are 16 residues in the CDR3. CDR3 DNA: TGTGCCAGCAGCTTAACTCCGGCTAGCGACACCGGGGAGCTGTTTTTT. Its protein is CASSLTPASDTGELFF.

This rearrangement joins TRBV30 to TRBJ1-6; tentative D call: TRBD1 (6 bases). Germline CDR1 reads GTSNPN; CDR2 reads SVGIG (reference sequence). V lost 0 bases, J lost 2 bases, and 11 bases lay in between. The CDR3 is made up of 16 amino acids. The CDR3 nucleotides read TGTGCCTGGAGTGTTCCATCAGGGGCCTATAATTCACCCCTCCACTTT. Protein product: CAWSVPSGAYNSPLHF. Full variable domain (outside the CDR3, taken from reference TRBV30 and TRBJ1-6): SQTIHQWPATLVQPVGSPLSLECTVEGTSNPNLYWYRQAAGRGLQLLFYSVGIGQISSEVPQNLSASRPQDRQFILSSKKLLLSDSGFYLCAWSVPSGAYNSPLHFGNGTRLTVT.

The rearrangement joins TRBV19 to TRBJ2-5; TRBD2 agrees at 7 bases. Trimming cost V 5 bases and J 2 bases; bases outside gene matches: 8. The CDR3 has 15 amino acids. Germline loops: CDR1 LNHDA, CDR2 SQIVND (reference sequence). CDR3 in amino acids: CASSPHPSGQETQYF. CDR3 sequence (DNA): TGTGCCAGTAGTCCGCACCCTAGCGGACAAGAGACCCAGTACTTC.

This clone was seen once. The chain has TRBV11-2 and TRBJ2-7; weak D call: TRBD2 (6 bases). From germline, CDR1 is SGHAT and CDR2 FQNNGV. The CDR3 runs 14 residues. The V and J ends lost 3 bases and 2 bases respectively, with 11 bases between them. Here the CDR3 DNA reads TGTGCCAGCAGCTTTAGCGGCGCCCCCTACGAGCAGTACTTC. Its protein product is CASSFSGAPYEQYF.

CDR3 sequence reads: CASSPIKPTVRYGYTF. The CDR3, as DNA: TGTGCCAGCAGCCCCATAAAACCGACAGTCCGCTATGGCTACACCTTC. The V call is TRBV7-9, the J call TRBJ1-2; TRBD1 might be the D (5 bases). The CDR3 length is 16 residues. The V end lost 5 bases, the J end lost 4 bases, and 20 bases lay between the germline ends. Per germline, CDR1 SEHNR and CDR2 FQNEAQ (reference sequence).

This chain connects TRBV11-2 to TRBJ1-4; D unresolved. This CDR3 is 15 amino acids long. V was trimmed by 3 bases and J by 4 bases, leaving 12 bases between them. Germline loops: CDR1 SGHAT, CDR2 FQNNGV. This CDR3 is CASSFSRFLNEKLFF. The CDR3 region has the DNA TGTGCCAGCAGCTTCAGTCGCTTCCTTAATGAAAAACTGTTTTTT.

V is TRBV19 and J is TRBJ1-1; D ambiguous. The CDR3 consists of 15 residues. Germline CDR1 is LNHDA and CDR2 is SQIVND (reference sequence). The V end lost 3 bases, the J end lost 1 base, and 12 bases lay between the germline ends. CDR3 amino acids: CASSMSRRRNTEAFF. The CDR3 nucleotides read TGTGCCAGTAGTATGTCTCGGCGGAGGAACACTGAAGCTTTCTTT.

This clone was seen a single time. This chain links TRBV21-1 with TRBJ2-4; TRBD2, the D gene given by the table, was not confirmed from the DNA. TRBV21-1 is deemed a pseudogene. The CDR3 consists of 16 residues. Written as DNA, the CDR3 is TGTGCCAGCAGAGTATTCAAGGAGTTAGCCAAAAACATTCAGTACTTC. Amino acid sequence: CASRVFKELAKNIQYF.

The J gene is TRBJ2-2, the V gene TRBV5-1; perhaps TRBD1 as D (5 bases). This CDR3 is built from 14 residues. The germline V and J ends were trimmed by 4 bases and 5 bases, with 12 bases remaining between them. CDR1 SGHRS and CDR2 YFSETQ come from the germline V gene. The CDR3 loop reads CASSIAGITGELFF. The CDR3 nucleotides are TGCGCCAGCAGCATAGCAGGGATAACCGGGGAGCTGTTTTTT.

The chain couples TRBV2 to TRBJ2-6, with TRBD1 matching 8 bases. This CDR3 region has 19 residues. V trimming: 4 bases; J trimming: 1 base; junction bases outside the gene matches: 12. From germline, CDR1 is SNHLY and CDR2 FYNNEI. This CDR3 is CASSAYSPDRASGANVLTF. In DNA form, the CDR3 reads TGTGCCAGCAGTGCATACTCGCCGGACAGGGCTTCTGGGGCCAACGTCCTGACTTTC.

The CDR3 nucleotides are TGTGCCAGCAGCTTAGAGACAGTCCCCGATACGCAGTATTTT. Amino acids: CASSLETVPDTQYF. J is TRBJ2-3 and V is TRBV7-9; perhaps TRBD1 as D (5 bases). This CDR3 contains 14 residues. Trimming took 1 base from V and 6 from J, leaving 11 bases between them. The germline gives CDR1 SEHNR, CDR2 FQNEAQ (reference sequence).

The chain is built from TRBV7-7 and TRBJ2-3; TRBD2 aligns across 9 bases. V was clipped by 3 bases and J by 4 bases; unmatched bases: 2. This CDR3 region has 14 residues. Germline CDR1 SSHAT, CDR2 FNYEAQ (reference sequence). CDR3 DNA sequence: TGTGCCAGCAGCTTGGGACTAGCACCAGATACGCAGTATTTT. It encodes CASSLGLAPDTQYF.

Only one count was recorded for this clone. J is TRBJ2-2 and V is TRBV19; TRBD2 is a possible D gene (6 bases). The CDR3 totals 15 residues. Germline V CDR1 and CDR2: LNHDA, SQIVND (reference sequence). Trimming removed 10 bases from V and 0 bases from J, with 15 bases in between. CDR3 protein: CATRGTAANTGELFF. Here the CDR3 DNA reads TGTGCCACCCGGGGGACGGCCGCGAACACCGGGGAGCTGTTTTTT.

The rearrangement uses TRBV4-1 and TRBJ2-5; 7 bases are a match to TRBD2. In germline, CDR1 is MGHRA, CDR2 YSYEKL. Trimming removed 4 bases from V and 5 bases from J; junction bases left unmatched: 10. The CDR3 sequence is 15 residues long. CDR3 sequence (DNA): TGCGCCAGCAGCCCCAAATCGGGACTACTCGAGACCCAGTACTTC. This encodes CASSPKSGLLETQYF.

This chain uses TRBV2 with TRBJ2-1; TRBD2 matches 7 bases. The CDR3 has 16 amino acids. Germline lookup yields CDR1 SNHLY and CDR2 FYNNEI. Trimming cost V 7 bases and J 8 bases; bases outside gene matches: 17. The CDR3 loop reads CASKTANSGTGDEQFF. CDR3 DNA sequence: TGTGCCAGCAAGACAGCCAACAGCGGGACTGGGGATGAGCAGTTCTTC.

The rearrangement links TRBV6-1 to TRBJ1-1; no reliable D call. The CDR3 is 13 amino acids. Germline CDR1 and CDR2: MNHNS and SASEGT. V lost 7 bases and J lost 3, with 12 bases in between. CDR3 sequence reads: CASKEGLDTEAFF. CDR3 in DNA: TGTGCCAGCAAGGAAGGACTGGACACTGAAGCTTTCTTT.

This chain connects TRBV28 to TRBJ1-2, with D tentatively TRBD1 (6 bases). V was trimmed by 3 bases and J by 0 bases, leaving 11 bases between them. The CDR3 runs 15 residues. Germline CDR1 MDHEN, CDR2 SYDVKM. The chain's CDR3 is CASSFQGLSNYGYTF. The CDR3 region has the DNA TGTGCCAGCAGTTTCCAGGGGTTATCTAACTATGGCTACACCTTC.